A selection of T cell receptor beta chains follows, all from one sample in a study of blood T cell repertoires in COVID-19. Libraries were prepared by immunoSEQ multiplex PCR; TCRdb keeps only in-frame clonotypes and omits some of them. The table records about 70,000 clones, 70% to 90% of them present only once. The sample comprised peripheral blood. The source is a woman older than 75 with acute or convalescent COVID-19. The CDR3 runs from the conserved cysteine through the conserved F or W. Fields, in order: clone size, J gene, D gene, V gene, CDR3 DNA, CDR3 protein. The D gene is left open where the match is weak. Part of the rows lack a size; the others show once, few, many or a class for expanded clones.

clone size: .
J gene: TRBJ2-7
D gene: .
V gene: TRBV28
CDR3 DNA: TGTGCCAGCAGCCTCCCACTTGGTAGTTACGAGCAGTACTTC
CDR3 protein: CASSLPLGSYEQYF

clone size: .
J gene: TRBJ2-7
D gene: TRBD2
V gene: TRBV30
CDR3 DNA: TGTGCCTTTGGGGGGGATAGCTCCTACGAGCAGTACTTC
CDR3 protein: CAFGGDSSYEQYF

clone size: .
J gene: TRBJ2-7
D gene: TRBD2
V gene: TRBV27
CDR3 DNA: TGTGCCAGCAGTTTGGGGACTAGCGGGCGGTACGAGCAGTACTTC
CDR3 protein: CASSLGTSGRYEQYF

clone size: once
J gene: TRBJ1-1
D gene: TRBD1
V gene: TRBV28
CDR3 DNA: TGTGCCAGCAGTGAAGGACAGGGCTGGTTCACTGAAGCTTTCTTT
CDR3 protein: CASSEGQGWFTEAFF

clone size: .
J gene: TRBJ1-1
D gene: .
V gene: TRBV30
CDR3 DNA: TGTGCCTGGAGTGTACTTGGAGGCCCTCCAGGAGCTTTCTTT
CDR3 protein: CAWSVLGGPPGAFF

clone size: .
J gene: TRBJ1-2
D gene: TRBD1
V gene: TRBV19
CDR3 DNA: TGTGCCAGTAGTATTGGAGGACAGGGGGTCTATGGCTACACCTTC
CDR3 protein: CASSIGGQGVYGYTF

clone size: .
J gene: TRBJ2-1
D gene: .
V gene: TRBV19
CDR3 DNA: TGTGCCAGTAGTACGTCCGGTTGGGGCGCGGGGAATGAGCAGTTCTTC
CDR3 protein: CASSTSGWGAGNEQFF

clone size: .
J gene: TRBJ2-1
D gene: TRBD1
V gene: TRBV18
CDR3 DNA: TGTGCCAGCTCACCCACCAGGGGGCCCTACAATGAGCAGTTCTTC
CDR3 protein: CASSPTRGPYNEQFF

clone size: .
J gene: TRBJ1-2
D gene: .
V gene: TRBV28
CDR3 DNA: TGTGCCAGCAGGAAGGGAGTCTATGGCTACACCTTC
CDR3 protein: CASRKGVYGYTF

clone size: .
J gene: TRBJ2-5
D gene: TRBD1
V gene: TRBV5-1
CDR3 DNA: TGCGCCAGCAGCACACCGGACAGGCACCAAGAGACCCAGTACTTC
CDR3 protein: CASSTPDRHQETQYF

clone size: .
J gene: TRBJ2-5
D gene: .
V gene: TRBV7-9
CDR3 DNA: TGTGCCAGCAGCACCATCAGCTCCGGGGAGACCCAGTACTTC
CDR3 protein: CASSTISSGETQYF

clone size: .
J gene: TRBJ2-5
D gene: .
V gene: TRBV6-5
CDR3 DNA: TGTGCCAGCAGTTATCAAGTCAGACTCCCAAGGACCCAGTACTTC
CDR3 protein: CASSYQVRLPRTQYF

clone size: .
J gene: TRBJ1-1
D gene: .
V gene: TRBV28
CDR3 DNA: TGTGCCAGCAGTTTGGCGCAGGGGTACACTGAAGCTTTCTTT
CDR3 protein: CASSLAQGYTEAFF

clone size: .
J gene: TRBJ2-7
D gene: TRBD1
V gene: TRBV19
CDR3 DNA: TGTGCCAGTAGCGGACAGGTGATGAGCTACGAGCAGTACTTC
CDR3 protein: CASSGQVMSYEQYF

clone size: .
J gene: TRBJ2-2
D gene: .
V gene: TRBV5-5
CDR3 DNA: TGTGCCAGCAGCTCCCACGGGGGGGAGCTGTTTTTT
CDR3 protein: CASSSHGGELFF

clone size: .
J gene: TRBJ1-2
D gene: .
V gene: TRBV27
CDR3 DNA: TGTGCCAGCAGTTTAAAGGCAGGTTATGGCTACACCTTC
CDR3 protein: CASSLKAGYGYTF

clone size: few
J gene: TRBJ1-6
D gene: .
V gene: TRBV27
CDR3 DNA: TGTGCCAGCAGCTTCGGGGAGCGGTGTTATGATAATTCACCCCTCCACTTT
CDR3 protein: CASSFGERCYDNSPLHF

clone size: .
J gene: TRBJ2-7
D gene: .
V gene: TRBV7-6
CDR3 DNA: TGTGCCAGCAGCCTAGACTCGACAAGTTCCTACGAGCAGTACTTC
CDR3 protein: CASSLDSTSSYEQYF

clone size: .
J gene: TRBJ1-2
D gene: .
V gene: TRBV28
CDR3 DNA: TGTGCCAGCAGGGACAGTAACTATGGCTACACCTTC
CDR3 protein: CASRDSNYGYTF

clone size: .
J gene: TRBJ2-7
D gene: .
V gene: TRBV11-2
CDR3 DNA: TGTGCCAGCAGCTTAGATCGCGTGTCCTACGAGCAGTACTTC
CDR3 protein: CASSLDRVSYEQYF

clone size: .
J gene: TRBJ1-1
D gene: .
V gene: TRBV5-1
CDR3 DNA: TGCGCCAGCAGCTTGGCCGGAGGGTTAGGCACTGAAGCTTTCTTT
CDR3 protein: CASSLAGGLGTEAFF

clone size: .
J gene: TRBJ2-7
D gene: TRBD2
V gene: TRBV7-9
CDR3 DNA: TGTGCCAGCAGCTTTGGCGGGAGTGACGAGCAGTACTTC
CDR3 protein: CASSFGGSDEQYF

clone size: .
J gene: TRBJ1-4
D gene: .
V gene: TRBV5-1
CDR3 DNA: TGCGCCAGCAGCGCAGGGTCAACTAATGAAAAACTGTTTTTT
CDR3 protein: CASSAGSTNEKLFF

clone size: .
J gene: TRBJ2-7
D gene: TRBD2
V gene: TRBV3-1/TRBV3-2
CDR3 DNA: TGTGCCAGCAGCCAAGTCCGACTAGCGGGCTCCTACGAGCAGTACTTC
CDR3 protein: CASSQVRLAGSYEQYF

clone size: .
J gene: TRBJ2-7
D gene: TRBD1
V gene: TRBV18
CDR3 DNA: TGTGCCAGCTCACCTCCGGACAGGGGGAGAGAGTACTTC
CDR3 protein: CASSPPDRGREYF

clone size: .
J gene: TRBJ1-5
D gene: TRBD1
V gene: TRBV7-9
CDR3 DNA: TGTGCCAGCAGCTTGGGACAGCGGGAGCCCCAGCATTTT
CDR3 protein: CASSLGQREPQHF

clone size: once
J gene: TRBJ2-5
D gene: .
V gene: TRBV29-1
CDR3 DNA: TGCAGCGTTGTCGGCGGGCCCACGCAGACCCAGTACTTC
CDR3 protein: CSVVGGPTQTQYF

clone size: .
J gene: TRBJ1-1
D gene: .
V gene: TRBV5-1
CDR3 DNA: TGCGCCAGCAGCTTGGCGTCCAGGGTAATCTCTGAAGCTTTCTTT
CDR3 protein: CASSLASRVISEAFF

clone size: .
J gene: TRBJ2-3
D gene: .
V gene: TRBV13
CDR3 DNA: TGTGCCAGCAGCCTTCGCGGCGGAGACACAGATACGCAGTATTTT
CDR3 protein: CASSLRGGDTDTQYF

clone size: .
J gene: TRBJ1-2
D gene: TRBD1
V gene: TRBV28
CDR3 DNA: TGTGCCAGCAGATTGGGACAGGGAGGATATGGCTACACCTTC
CDR3 protein: CASRLGQGGYGYTF

clone size: .
J gene: TRBJ2-1
D gene: TRBD1
V gene: TRBV7-8
CDR3 DNA: TGTGCCAGCAGGAGCGGACAGGGTTCCTACAATGAGCAGTTCTTC
CDR3 protein: CASRSGQGSYNEQFF

clone size: .
J gene: TRBJ2-5
D gene: .
V gene: TRBV3-1/TRBV3-2
CDR3 DNA: TGTGCCAGCAGCCAAGGCCCGAGCCAAGAGACCCAGTACTTC
CDR3 protein: CASSQGPSQETQYF

clone size: few
J gene: TRBJ1-3
D gene: .
V gene: TRBV3-1/TRBV3-2
CDR3 DNA: TGTGCCAGCAGCCGAGGCTACAGGTCTGGAAACACCATATATTTT
CDR3 protein: CASSRGYRSGNTIYF